A single sample is the source of the 3 T cell receptor beta chains below, sequenced in a study of PD-1 blockade in classical Hodgkin lymphoma (dated by TCRdb to the early 2020s). The label giving this sample's time point can be read as: cycle 1 day 1 (C1D1), immediately before nivolumab initiation. Every trial patient had relapsed following autologous stem cell transplantation, and prior brentuximab vedotin exposure was what differed among cohorts A, B and C. The library was made by the immunoSEQ multiplex PCR assay. TCRdb obtained this table from immuneACCESS and retained in-frame rearrangements with V and J assigned. These tables miss some clones; where compared with another copy, unresolved V genes account for less than half of the shortfall, and the remainder is unexplained. In this sample the table shows fewer than 90,000 clones, roughly 91% of which occur a single time. The top ten constitute 7.5% to 9.5% of the sample.

This material consisted of peripheral blood mononuclear cells (PBMCs), taken at baseline. These receptors were obtained from a human donor with classical Hodgkin lymphoma.

The chain employs TRBV5-4 and TRBJ1-2, with D maybe TRBD1 (6 bases). Germline loops: CDR1 SGHNT, CDR2 YYREEE (reference sequence). Trimming cost V 0 bases and J 3 bases, with 9 bases left between them. The CDR3 covers 14 residues. The CDR3 nucleotides read TGTGCCAGCAGCTTGGAGGGGGACTACTATGGCTACACCTTC. It yields the protein CASSLEGDYYGYTF.

The rearrangement uses TRBV13 and TRBJ2-1; D may correspond to TRBD1 or TRBD2 (5 bases each). Germline CDR1 and CDR2: PRHDT and FYEKMQ (reference sequence). Trimming left V 2 bases short and J 0 bases short, with 17 bases between. The CDR3 covers 18 residues. This CDR3 reads CASSLPGWGTASYNEQFF. CDR3 nucleotides: TGTGCCAGCAGCTTACCAGGTTGGGGGACCGCCTCCTACAATGAGCAGTTCTTC.

Here the CDR3 reads CAWRGTQGNYEQYF. The CDR3 coding sequence is TGTGCCTGGAGGGGGACTCAGGGTAACTACGAGCAGTACTTC. The genes are TRBV30 and TRBJ2-7; D is perhaps TRBD2 (6 bases). This CDR3 region has 14 residues. With 3 bases removed from V and 3 bases from J, the gap between germline ends came to 15 bases. Germline values: CDR1 GTSNPN, CDR2 SVGIG (reference sequence). Supplemented by reference TRBV30 and TRBJ2-7, the full variable domain reads SQTIHQWPATLVQPVGSPLSLECTVEGTSNPNLYWYRQAAGRGLQLLFYSVGIGQISSEVPQNLSASRPQDRQFILSSKKLLLSDSGFYLCAWRGTQGNYEQYFGPGTRLTVT.